Listed here are 30 T cell receptor beta chains from one sample, sequenced in a study of blood T cell repertoires in COVID-19 (TCRdb year 2020). Libraries were built with the immunoSEQ multiplex PCR assay. TCRdb holds this immuneACCESS table with in-frame rearrangements only. Some clones are missing; in checked studies, unresolved V genes explain under half, and the rest has no known cause. For this sample there are over 30,000 clones; 90% appear just once. Roughly a fifth of the sample is held by the ten biggest clonotypes. The sequenced sample consisted of peripheral blood. All receptors derive from a man at least 80 years old with acute or convalescent COVID-19.

The V gene is TRBV7-9, the J gene TRBJ2-3; 8 nucleotides line up with TRBD2. Germline-derived CDR1 and CDR2 are SEHNR and FQNEAQ (reference sequence). This CDR3 region has 16 residues. V was clipped by 5 bases and J by 2 bases; unmatched bases: 9. The CDR3 DNA sequence: TGTGCCAGCAGCCGGTCGGGCGGGGGGACCACAGATACGCAGTATTTT. Its translation is CASSRSGGGTTDTQYF. Complete variable domain (other parts from reference TRBV7-9 and TRBJ2-3): DTGVSQNPRHKITKRGQNVTFRCDPISEHNRLYWYRQTLGQGPEFLTYFQNEAQLEKSRLLSDRFSAERPKGSFSTLEIQRTEQGDSAMYLCASSRSGGGTTDTQYFGPGTRLTVL.

The chain recombines TRBV5-1 with TRBJ2-1; no definite D call. This CDR3 is built from 15 residues. The V gene's germline CDR1 is SGHRS and CDR2 YFSETQ. V dropped 3 bases and J dropped 1 base, with 11 bases sitting between them. CDR3 in DNA: TGCGCCAGCAGCTATATTCCTCTATCCTACAATGAGCAGTTCTTC. Its protein product is CASSYIPLSYNEQFF.

This chain connects TRBV10-3 to TRBJ2-2; TRBD2 is a possible D gene (6 bases). CDR1 and CDR2 from the germline V gene are ENHRY and SYGVKD. The V end was cut by 4 bases, the J end by 3 bases, with 9 bases between. This CDR3 contains 14 residues. The DNA of the CDR3 is TGTGCCATCAGTGGGGGGGTGGACACCGGGGAGCTGTTTTTT. Translation: CAISGGVDTGELFF.

This chain's CDR3 is CASSPPGARTGELFF. DNA of the CDR3: TGTGCCAGCAGCCCCCCAGGCGCACGCACCGGGGAGCTGTTTTTT. The rearrangement links TRBV4-2 to TRBJ2-2, with D unresolved. The CDR3 is 15 amino acids. V lost 4 bases and J 4 bases, leaving 13 bases between the germline ends. The V gene's germline CDR1 is LGHNA and CDR2 YNFKEQ.

The J gene is TRBJ2-5, the V gene TRBV27; TRBD2 matches at 9 bases. Germline loops: CDR1 MNHEY, CDR2 SMNVEV (reference sequence). The CDR3 consists of 16 residues. V shed 4 bases and J 4 bases; nucleotides not matched to a gene: 10. The DNA of the CDR3 is TGTGCCAGCAGTTCCAGACTAGCGGCGTCCTCAGAGACCCAGTACTTC. Residues: CASSSRLAASSETQYF.

This chain joins TRBV24-1 and TRBJ1-5; D is undetermined. CDR3 length equals 9 residues. The germline gives CDR1 KGHDR, CDR2 SFDVKD. Between the trimmed V and J ends, which lost 12 bases and 5 bases, there was a span of 4 bases. The CDR3 region is CALYQPQHF. As DNA, the CDR3 is TGTGCCCTTTATCAGCCCCAGCATTTT.

The chain recombines TRBV15 with TRBJ2-6; TRBD1 is a possible D gene (6 bases). Per the germline V gene, CDR1 is LNHNV and CDR2 is YYDKDF (reference sequence). This CDR3 has 15 residues. Trimming stripped 3 bases from V and 4 bases from J, with 10 bases between. This CDR3 reads CATSRGAPGANVLTF. CDR3 bases: TGTGCCACCAGCAGGGGGGCGCCGGGGGCCAACGTCCTGACTTTC.

This rearrangement joins TRBV5-1 to TRBJ2-1; the match to TRBD2 covers 9 bases. Germline V gene data show CDR1 as SGHRS and CDR2 as YFSETQ. There are 16 residues in the CDR3. With V trimmed by 2 bases and J by 4 bases, 7 bases remained unmatched. The CDR3, as DNA: TGCGCCAGCAGCTTTTCGGGCCTAGCGGGGTACAATGAGCAGTTCTTC. Its translation: CASSFSGLAGYNEQFF.

This sequence joins TRBV5-1 and TRBJ1-4, with 9 bases aligning to TRBD1. The CDR3 is 17 residues long. J gave up 7 bases and V 4 bases, and 14 bases lay outside the gene matches. CDR1 and CDR2 (germline): SGHRS, YFSETQ. The CDR3, as DNA: TGCGCCAGCAGCCGGACAGGGGCTGTCCACGACGGTGAAAAACTGTTTTTT. Protein product: CASSRTGAVHDGEKLFF.

This chain uses TRBV19 with TRBJ2-7, with 8 bases fitting TRBD1. The germline V gene encodes CDR1 LNHDA and CDR2 SQIVND (reference sequence). The CDR3 runs to 14 residues. J was trimmed by 3 bases and V by 5 bases; bases with no gene match: 6. As DNA, the CDR3 is TGTGCCAGTAGTCAGACAGGGGTAGGCTACGAGCAGTACTTC. This sequence encodes CASSQTGVGYEQYF. The full variable domain, rest sourced from reference TRBV19 and TRBJ2-7, is DGGITQSPKYLFRKEGQNVTLSCEQNLNHDAMYWYRQDPGQGLRLIYYSQIVNDFQKGDIAEGYSVSREKKESFPLTVTSAQKNPTAFYLCASSQTGVGYEQYFGPGTRLTVT.

This rearrangement joins TRBV10-3 to TRBJ1-2, with TRBD1 matching 7 bases. V shed 3 bases and J 3 bases; nucleotides not matched to a gene: 4. This CDR3 spans 14 amino acids. Germline assignment: CDR1 ENHRY and CDR2 SYGVKD. CDR3 bases: TGTGCCATCAGTGAAGGGGGCTTTGACTATGGCTACACCTTC. Protein: CAISEGGFDYGYTF.

This clone occurred a few times. The chain uses TRBV3-1 (or the pseudogene TRBV3-2) and TRBJ2-7, with D possibly being TRBD2 (6 bases). The CDR3 loop spans 14 amino acids. Between the trimmed V and J ends, which lost 2 bases and 6 bases, there was a span of 14 bases. Germline CDR1 and CDR2: LGHDT and YNNKEL (reference sequence). The CDR3 coding sequence is TGTGCCAGCAGCCAAAAGCTAGCGTCTGCCGAGCAGTACTTC. Translated, it gives CASSQKLASAEQYF.

This sequence joins TRBV5-1 and TRBJ1-4; maybe TRBD1 (6 bases). Germline-derived CDR1 and CDR2 are SGHRS and YFSETQ. The V end lost 2 bases, the J end lost 4 bases, and 12 bases lay between the germline ends. This CDR3 is built from 15 residues. The CDR3 here is CASSFGGRGNEKLFF. DNA of the CDR3: TGCGCCAGCAGCTTCGGGGGGCGAGGTAATGAAAAACTGTTTTTT.

The chain links TRBV7-9 to TRBJ2-7; D is uncertain. The CDR3 sequence is 12 residues long. Germline V lookup: CDR1 SEHNR, CDR2 FQNEAQ (reference sequence). V was cut by 5 bases and J by 7 bases, with 12 bases left in between. The CDR3 reads CASSPSVVEQYF. In DNA, the CDR3 is TGTGCCAGCAGCCCCTCTGTTGTAGAGCAGTACTTC.

This clone was found a few times. This chain joins TRBV9 and TRBJ1-4, with a possible D match to TRBD1 (6 bases). V lost 7 bases and J 0 bases, leaving 19 bases between the germline ends. This CDR3 has 17 residues. Germline lookup yields CDR1 SGDLS and CDR2 YYNGEE. In DNA form, the CDR3 reads TGTGCCAGCGGAAGCGGGACAAAGTCTTCAACTAATGAAAAACTGTTTTTT. This gives the protein CASGSGTKSSTNEKLFF.

In its sample, this clone was seen once. This CDR3 reads CASSSRQGGGNEQFF. The CDR3 coding sequence is TGCGCCAGCAGTTCCAGGCAGGGCGGGGGCAATGAGCAGTTCTTC. The genes are TRBV10-1 and TRBJ2-1; 7 bases map to TRBD2. This CDR3 has 15 amino acids. Germline trimming cut 5 bases from V and 6 bases from J; bases unmatched to any gene: 10. Germline loops: CDR1 WNHNN, CDR2 SYGVQD (reference sequence).

The chain couples TRBV21-1 to TRBJ2-5; the table assigns TRBD2, which was not confirmed against the DNA. TRBV21-1 is a pseudogene segment. This CDR3 contains 24 residues. For the CDR3, the DNA is TGTGCCAGCAGCAAAGCCCCGACACGGGACTGTCTGCGTTTTCCACTTTCTCTCCAAGAGACCCAGTACTTC. Translated: CASSKAPTRDCLRFPLSLQETQYF.

This chain uses TRBV2 with TRBJ1-4; TRBD1 is a possible D gene (5 bases). The CDR3 runs to 15 residues. CDR1 SNHLY and CDR2 FYNNEI come from the germline V gene. V was shortened by 5 bases and J by 0 bases, with 10 bases between the two germline ends. The CDR3 region is CASSPSGATNEKLFF. Written as DNA, the CDR3 is TGTGCCAGCAGTCCTTCGGGGGCAACTAATGAAAAACTGTTTTTT.

The rearrangement links TRBV5-1 to TRBJ2-3; TRBD2 agrees at 9 bases. The CDR3 covers 15 residues. V dropped 5 bases and J dropped 5; count of bases not matched to a gene: 9. Per germline, CDR1 SGHRS and CDR2 YFSETQ. CDR3 coding DNA: TGCGCCAGCAGTAGGGCTAGCGGGGCAGGAGATACGCAGTATTTT. Translated: CASSRASGAGDTQYF.

The chain couples TRBV3-1 (or the pseudogene TRBV3-2) to TRBJ1-2; 8 bases agree with TRBD1. V trimming: 0 bases; J trimming: 5 bases; junction bases outside the gene matches: 5. Germline CDR1 is LGHDT and CDR2 is YNNKEL (reference sequence). CDR3 size: 15 residues. CDR3 amino acids: CASSQDWTGIYGYTF. For the CDR3, the DNA is TGTGCCAGCAGCCAAGACTGGACAGGGATTTATGGCTACACCTTC.

V gene TRBV22-1 combines with J gene TRBJ2-1; the table assigns TRBD2, which was not confirmed against the DNA. TRBV22-1 counts as a pseudogene. This CDR3 has 17 amino acids. CDR3 loop: CPGSARTSGGLYNEQFF. The CDR3 DNA is TGTCCTGGGAGCGCCCGGACTAGCGGGGGGCTCTACAATGAGCAGTTCTTC.

CDR3 protein: CASSSSRLGELFF. CDR3 nucleotides: TGTGCCAGCAGCTCCTCGAGATTAGGGGAGCTGTTTTTT. The chain joins TRBV5-4 to TRBJ2-2; no clear D. CDR3 length equals 13 residues. The V and J ends lost 3 bases and 8 bases respectively, with 11 bases between them. CDR1 is SGHNT and CDR2 is YYREEE in the germline V gene (reference sequence). Full variable domain (rest looked up from reference TRBV5-4 and TRBJ2-2): ETGVTQSPTHLIKTRGQQVTLRCSSQSGHNTVSWYQQALGQGPQFIFQYYREEENGRGNFPPRFSGLQFPNYSSELNVNALELDDSALYLCASSSSRLGELFFGEGSRLTVL.

The chain is built from TRBV14 and TRBJ1-1, with D perhaps TRBD1 (5 bases). V lost 0 bases to trimming and J lost 11 bases, with 19 bases between them. The length of the CDR3 is 15 residues. Per the germline V gene, CDR1 is SGHDN and CDR2 is FVKESK. In DNA form, the CDR3 reads TGTGCCAGCAGCCAAGATCCCGTTGCGGGGCCGAGGGCTTTCTTT. As protein: CASSQDPVAGPRAFF.

This chain connects TRBV7-2 to TRBJ1-6, with TRBD1 matching over 7 bases. With 6 bases clipped from V and 10 bases from J, the junction kept 9 bases outside the gene matches. Looked up from germline, CDR1 is SGHTA and CDR2 is FQGNSA. CDR3 size: 14 residues. CDR3 sequence (DNA): TGTGCCAGCAGGGATTTCACAGGGGTATCACCCCTCCACTTT. As protein: CASRDFTGVSPLHF.

This chain connects TRBV30 to TRBJ1-1; D is possibly TRBD1 (6 bases). The CDR3 covers 12 residues. V was shortened by 5 bases and J by 3 bases, with 10 bases between the two germline ends. Germline V CDR1 and CDR2: GTSNPN, SVGIG (reference sequence). The CDR3 DNA reads TGTGCCTGGTCGGGGGGCTACACTGAAGCTTTCTTT. The encoded protein is CAWSGGYTEAFF.

The rearrangement uses TRBV9 and TRBJ2-7, with 10 bases lining up with TRBD1. Germline lookup yields CDR1 SGDLS and CDR2 YYNGEE. V trimming: 4 bases; J trimming: 4 bases; junction bases outside the gene matches: 8. CDR3 size: 15 residues. Here the CDR3 reads CASSPDRGRVYEQYF. CDR3 bases: TGTGCCAGCAGCCCCGACAGGGGGCGAGTGTACGAGCAGTACTTC.

This clone was detected once. The chain employs TRBV7-8 and TRBJ2-3; D is undetermined. Germline V gives CDR1 SGHVS, CDR2 FQNEAQ. V dropped 1 base and J dropped 2 bases, with 10 bases sitting between them. The CDR3 is 15 amino acids. CDR3 coding DNA: TGTGCCAGCAGCTTAGGCGTCCACCTCACAGATACGCAGTATTTT. Translated, it gives CASSLGVHLTDTQYF.

The chain has TRBV11-2 and TRBJ2-7, with TRBD2 matching over 7 bases. This CDR3 spans 15 amino acids. V lost 3 bases and J lost 7; bases outside the gene matches: 12. Germline V lookup: CDR1 SGHAT, CDR2 FQNNGV. The CDR3, as DNA: TGTGCCAGCAGCTTGGTTTCGCGGGGGAGAGGTGAGCAGTACTTC. As protein: CASSLVSRGRGEQYF. Looking up the rest from reference TRBV11-2 and TRBJ2-7 gives the full variable domain: EAGVAQSPRYKIIEKRQSVAFWCNPISGHATLYWYQQILGQGPKLLIQFQNNGVVDDSQLPKDRFSAERLKGVDSTLKIQPAKLEDSAVYLCASSLVSRGRGEQYFGPGTRLTVT.

The gene calls are TRBV6-1 and TRBJ1-2; TRBD1 matches 9 bases. After removal of 2 bases from V and 7 bases from J, the junction contained 8 bases not matched to a gene. The CDR3 contains 15 residues. Germline V gene sequence: CDR1 MNHNS, CDR2 SASEGT. The CDR3 loop reads CASSERLEDRGGYTF. Written as DNA, the CDR3 is TGTGCCAGCAGTGAAAGACTTGAGGACAGGGGTGGCTACACCTTC.

The chain recombines TRBV21-1 with TRBJ1-2; the table's TRBD1 call for D was not verified on the DNA. TRBV21-1 is classified as a pseudogene. The CDR3 consists of 14 residues. In DNA form, the CDR3 reads TGTGCCAGCAGCAAGGGCCAGGGGGACTATGGCTACACCTTC. As protein: CASSKGQGDYGYTF.